A selection of T cell receptor beta chains follows, all from one sample in a study of blood T cell repertoires in COVID-19. Here immunoSEQ multiplex PCR was the method, and the copy in TCRdb shows in-frame clones only, minus some. The data hold fewer than 75,000 clones, with roughly 80% observed a single time. Sequenced sample: peripheral blood. The receptors come from a man in his fifties or sixties with acute or convalescent COVID-19. The CDR3 runs from the conserved cysteine through the conserved F or W. Each record gives: V gene, clone size, J gene, D gene, CDR3 DNA, CDR3 protein. D genes are given only for firm matches. Clone sizes are given selectively: once, few, many, or a class where the clone is expanded.

TRBV12-3/TRBV12-4	-	TRBJ1-3	-	TGTGCCACCTGGGGCCACTCTGGAAACACCATATATTTT	CATWGHSGNTIYF
TRBV6-5	-	TRBJ1-1	-	TGTGCCAGCAGTTACCGCGTGGGGGGTCGGGTGGAAGCTTTCTTT	CASSYRVGGRVEAFF
TRBV7-2	-	TRBJ2-3	TRBD1	TGTGCCAGCAGCTCCTGGACAGGGGGCGCGATAGATACGCAGTATTTT	CASSSWTGGAIDTQYF
TRBV5-1	-	TRBJ2-7	TRBD2	TGCGCCAGCAGCCTGGGGACTAGCGGGGTAAACGAGCAGTACTTC	CASSLGTSGVNEQYF
TRBV2	-	TRBJ1-1	-	TGTGCCAGCAGAAGGGGGGGGAACACTGAAGCTTTCTTT	CASRRGGNTEAFF
TRBV5-1	once	TRBJ2-1	TRBD2	TGCGCCAGCAGCTCCCCCGTGCGAGTAGCGGGGGCCGAAATCTCCTACAATGAGCAGTTCTTC	CASSSPVRVAGAEISYNEQFF
TRBV7-2	-	TRBJ2-5	-	TGTGCCAGCAGCCCTAACCCGGGGGAAGAGACCCAGTACTTC	CASSPNPGEETQYF
TRBV19	-	TRBJ1-1	-	TGTGCCAGTAGTACCCAGCTTCTGAGGGTGACTGGTGAAGCTTTCTTT	CASSTQLLRVTGEAFF
TRBV2	-	TRBJ1-2	-	TGTGCCAGCAGCCCTAGCCCGGGACTGTATGGCTACACCTTC	CASSPSPGLYGYTF
TRBV6-6	-	TRBJ2-5	TRBD2	TGTGCCAGCAAGTCAGCGGGGGGGGCGCAAGAGACCCAGTACTTC	CASKSAGGAQETQYF
TRBV10-2	-	TRBJ2-1	-	TGCGCCAGCAGTAGTACTCGGGAGCAGTTCTTC	CASSSTREQFF
TRBV6-5	-	TRBJ1-2	-	TGTGCCAGCAGTTACTCGATTGGACATCCTCGTGGCTACACCTTC	CASSYSIGHPRGYTF
TRBV12-3/TRBV12-4	-	TRBJ1-1	-	TGTGCCAGCAGAAAGGACATGAACACTGAAGCTTTCTTT	CASRKDMNTEAFF
TRBV4-1	-	TRBJ2-5	TRBD2	TGCGCCAGCAGCCTAAGACTAGCGGGGGGGCAAGTAGAAGAGACCCAGTACTTC	CASSLRLAGGQVEETQYF
TRBV4-1	-	TRBJ2-3	-	TGCGCCAGCAGCCAAGATTTGTGGCCGCTCCCGGATACGCAGTATTTT	CASSQDLWPLPDTQYF
TRBV19	-	TRBJ1-2	-	TGTGCCAGTAGTTCGCCCAAGCTCCTCTATGGCTACACCTTC	CASSSPKLLYGYTF
TRBV19	-	TRBJ1-5	-	TGTGCCAGTAGTATTTCAACCTGGAGGTCCTATAATCAGCCCCAGCATTTT	CASSISTWRSYNQPQHF
TRBV19	-	TRBJ2-6	-	TGTGCCAGTACGGTCACTGGGGCCAACGTCCTGACTTTC	CASTVTGANVLTF
TRBV2	-	TRBJ2-1	TRBD1	TGTGCCAGCAGGGAATTGACAGGGTCCAATGAGCAGTTCTTC	CASRELTGSNEQFF
TRBV19	-	TRBJ1-5	-	TGTGCAACTAGTAGGGACATTCGGAGTCAGCCCCAGCATTTT	CATSRDIRSQPQHF
TRBV28	-	TRBJ2-1	TRBD1	TGTGCCAGCAGTTTGGGGCTCAGGACAGGAAAGTTCTTC	CASSLGLRTGKFF
TRBV7-9	-	TRBJ1-2	-	TGTGCCAGCAGCTTCAATAACTATGGCTACACCTTC	CASSFNNYGYTF
TRBV28	-	TRBJ2-5	-	TGTGCCAGCAGTTTTTACTACTCCCAAGAGACCCAGTACTTC	CASSFYYSQETQYF
TRBV2	once	TRBJ1-1	TRBD1	TGTGCCAGCAGTGAAGACAGGGGGATCGAAGCTTTCTTT	CASSEDRGIEAFF
TRBV7-9	-	TRBJ1-6	-	TGTGCCAGCAGCTTACAGTTGAACTCACCCCTCCACTTT	CASSLQLNSPLHF
TRBV15	-	TRBJ1-2	TRBD1	TGTGCCACCAGCAGAGATTTGGGGACAGGGGGTTCCTATGGCTACACCTTC	CATSRDLGTGGSYGYTF
TRBV5-1	-	TRBJ2-3	-	TGCGCCAGCAGCTCCCATAGTGGGGGGGGCCTAACAGATACGCAGTATTTT	CASSSHSGGGLTDTQYF
TRBV6-6	-	TRBJ1-4	-	TGTGCCAGCAGTTACCCTACCCAGGGGAATGAAAAACTGTTTTTT	CASSYPTQGNEKLFF
TRBV6-6	-	TRBJ2-1	-	TGTGCCAGCACCATAGATTACAATGAGCAGTTCTTC	CASTIDYNEQFF
TRBV27	-	TRBJ1-5	TRBD1	TGTGCCAGCAGTGTGACCACCGGGACAGGGACGCCCCAGCATTTT	CASSVTTGTGTPQHF
TRBV19	-	TRBJ1-2	-	TGTGCCAGTAGTCCGGACTCCGGGGGCTACACCTTC	CASSPDSGGYTF
TRBV18	-	TRBJ2-1	-	TGTGCCAGCTCATCAGGGGTCGGGTCCTACAATGAGCAGTTCTTC	CASSSGVGSYNEQFF
TRBV19	-	TRBJ1-1	TRBD1	TGTGCCAGTAGTCTTGGACAGGGTGGGGCTTTCTTT	CASSLGQGGAFF
TRBV5-1	-	TRBJ2-7	-	TGCGCCAGCCGCTCCGCAGGTGGCCACGAGCAGTACTTC	CASRSAGGHEQYF
TRBV18	-	TRBJ2-3	TRBD2	TGTGCCAGCTCGTCCCGCGGTAGCGGGGGGGAGTGGGATACGCAGTATTTT	CASSSRGSGGEWDTQYF
TRBV5-1	-	TRBJ2-7	TRBD1	TGCGCCAGCAGCAGGACAGGGGACCCCTACGAGCAGTACTTC	CASSRTGDPYEQYF
TRBV7-8	-	TRBJ1-1	-	TGTGCCAGCAGCTTTAGCATAATGAACACTGAAGCTTTCTTT	CASSFSIMNTEAFF
TRBV5-1	-	TRBJ1-1	TRBD1	TGCGCCAGCAGCGGGGGACAGGGAATCACTGAAGCTTTCTTT	CASSGGQGITEAFF
TRBV9	-	TRBJ2-1	TRBD2	TGTGCCAGCAGCCCTACTAGCGGAGCCTACAATGAGCAGTTCTTC	CASSPTSGAYNEQFF